The clone carrying this T cell receptor beta chain showed up just a few times. Other DNA variants within this sample encode the same CDR3. This entry comes from a study of blood T cell repertoires in COVID-19. Study information: Acute and convalescent COVID-19 specimens originated in the United States, Italy and Spain.

Trimming removed 0 bases at V and 3 bases at J, with 10 bases between. CDR1 SGHDT and CDR2 YYEEEE come from the germline V gene. There are 15 residues in the CDR3. As originally analysed: Estimation of nucleated cell counts relied on the amplification of reference gene primers. The repertoire was sequenced with immunoSEQ multiplex PCR; TCRdb's copy has only in-frame clones and lacks some. V and J calls and clone size are given by that table; D and trimming were obtained from the DNA. The sample carries about 150,000 clones, 80% to 90% recorded once. The chain couples TRBV5-6 to TRBJ2-1, with a weak D call TRBD1 (6 bases). The sequencing sample was made of peripheral blood. This clonotype originated in a man aged 18 to 30 with COVID-19, enrolled during active disease. Here the CDR3 reads CASSLAPGDYNEQFF. DNA for the CDR3: TGTGCCAGCAGCTTGGCCCCAGGGGACTACAATGAGCAGTTCTTC.